This T cell receptor beta chain was sequenced during a study of cytomegalovirus exposure and HLA in healthy donors. CDR3 size: 16 residues. With V trimmed by 4 bases and J by 5 bases, 11 bases remained unmatched. From germline, CDR1 is SGDLS and CDR2 YYNGEE. This PCR relied on a set of 60 Vbeta primers and 13 Jbeta primers. Repertoires were generated with immunoSEQ multiplex PCR, while TCRdb's copy carries only in-frame clones and drops some. The listing records about 110,000 clones. The rearrangement uses TRBV9 and TRBJ2-5; 10 bases are a match to TRBD2. Sequenced sample: PBMCs. This TCR was sampled from a man aged 25 to 40 in good health and CMV-seronegative. The CDR3 region has the DNA TGTGCCAGCAGCCCAGGAAGCGGGGGGGGCTCGGAGACCCAGTACTTC. Its protein product is CASSPGSGGGSETQYF.